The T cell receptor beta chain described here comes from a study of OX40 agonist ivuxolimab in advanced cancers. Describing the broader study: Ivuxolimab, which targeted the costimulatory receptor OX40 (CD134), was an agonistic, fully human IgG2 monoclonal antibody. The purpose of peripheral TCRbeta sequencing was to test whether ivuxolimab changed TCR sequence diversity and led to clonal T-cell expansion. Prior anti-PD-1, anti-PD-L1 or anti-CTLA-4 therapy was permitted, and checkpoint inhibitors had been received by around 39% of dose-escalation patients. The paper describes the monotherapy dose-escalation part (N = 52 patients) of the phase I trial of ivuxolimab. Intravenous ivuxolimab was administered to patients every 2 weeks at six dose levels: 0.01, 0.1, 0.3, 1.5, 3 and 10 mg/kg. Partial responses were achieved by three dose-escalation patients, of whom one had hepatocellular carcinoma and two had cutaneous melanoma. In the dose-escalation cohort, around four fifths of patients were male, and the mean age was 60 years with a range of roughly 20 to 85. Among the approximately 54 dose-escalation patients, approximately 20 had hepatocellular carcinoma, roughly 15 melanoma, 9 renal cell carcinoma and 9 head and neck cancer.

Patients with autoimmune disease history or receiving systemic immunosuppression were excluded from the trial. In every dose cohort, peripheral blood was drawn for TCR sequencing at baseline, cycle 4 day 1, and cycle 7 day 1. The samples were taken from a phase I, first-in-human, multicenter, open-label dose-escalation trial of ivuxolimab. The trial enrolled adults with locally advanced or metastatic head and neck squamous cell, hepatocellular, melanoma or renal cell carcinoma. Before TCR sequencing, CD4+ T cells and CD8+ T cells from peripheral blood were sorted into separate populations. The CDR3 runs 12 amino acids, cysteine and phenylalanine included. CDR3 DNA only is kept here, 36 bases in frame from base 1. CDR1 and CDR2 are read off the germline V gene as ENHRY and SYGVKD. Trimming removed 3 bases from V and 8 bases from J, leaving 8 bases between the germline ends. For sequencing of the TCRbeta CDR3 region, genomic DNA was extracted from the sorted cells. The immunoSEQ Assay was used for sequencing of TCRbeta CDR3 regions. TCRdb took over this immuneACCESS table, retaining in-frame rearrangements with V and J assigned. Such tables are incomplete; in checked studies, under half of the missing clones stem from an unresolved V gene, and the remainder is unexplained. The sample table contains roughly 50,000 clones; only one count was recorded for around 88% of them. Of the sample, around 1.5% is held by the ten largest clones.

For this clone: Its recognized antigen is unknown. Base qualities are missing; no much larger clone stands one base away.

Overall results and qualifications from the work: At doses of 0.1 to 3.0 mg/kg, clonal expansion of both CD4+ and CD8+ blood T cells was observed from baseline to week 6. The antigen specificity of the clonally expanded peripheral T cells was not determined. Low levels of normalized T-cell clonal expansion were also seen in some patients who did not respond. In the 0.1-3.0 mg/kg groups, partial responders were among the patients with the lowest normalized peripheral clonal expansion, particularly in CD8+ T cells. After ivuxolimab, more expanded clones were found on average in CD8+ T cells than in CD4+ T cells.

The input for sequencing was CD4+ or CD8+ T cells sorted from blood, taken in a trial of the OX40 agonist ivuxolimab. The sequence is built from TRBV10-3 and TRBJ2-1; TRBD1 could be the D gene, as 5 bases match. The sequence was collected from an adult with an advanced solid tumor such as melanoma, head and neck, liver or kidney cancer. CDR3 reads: CAISDRDDEQFF. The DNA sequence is TGTGCCATCAGTGACAGGGATGATGAGCAGTTCTTC.